The 6 T cell receptor beta chains given below trace back to one sample, sequenced in a study of response to subunit inactivated influenza vaccine. TCRdb analysed the RT-PCR reads with MiXCR anew, one entry per CDR3 protein. The table has 590,000 or so distinct CDR3 sequences, about 14% seen once. Source: PBMCs from blood, taken approximately 15 days before vaccination. These receptors came from a man between 50 and 59 years old who received an inactivated influenza vaccine.

In its sample, this clonotype was seen a few times. The chain is built from TRBV11-1 and TRBJ2-7; TRBD2 is a possible D gene (5 bases). This CDR3 is built from 13 residues. Germline-derived CDR1 and CDR2 are SGHAT and FQDESV (reference sequence). V was pared by 5 bases and J by 1 base, with 9 bases between. The DNA for the CDR3 is TGTGCCAGCAGCCGATGGAGGTCCTACGAGCAGTACTTC. It specifies CASSRWRSYEQYF. Together with reference TRBV11-1 and TRBJ2-7, the CDR3 gives the full variable domain: EAEVAQSPRYKITEKSQAVAFWCDPISGHATLYWYRQILGQGPELLVQFQDESVVDDSQLPKDRFSAERLKGVDSTLKIQPAELGDSAMYLCASSRWRSYEQYFGPGTRLTVT.

This sequence joins TRBV30 and TRBJ1-2; TRBD1 might be the D (6 bases). Deletions cut 4 bases from V and 7 bases from J, with 13 bases between. Germline V gives CDR1 GTSNPN, CDR2 SVGIG (reference sequence). This CDR3 is built from 12 residues. The DNA of the CDR3 is TGTGCCTGGATTGGGAGGGGGGCTGGCTACACCTTC. Protein sequence: CAWIGRGAGYTF. Looking up the rest from reference TRBV30 and TRBJ1-2 gives the full variable domain: SQTIHQWPATLVQPVGSPLSLECTVEGTSNPNLYWYRQAAGRGLQLLFYSVGIGQISSEVPQNLSASRPQDRQFILSSKKLLLSDSGFYLCAWIGRGAGYTFGSGTRLTVV.

This clonotype was counted at least ten times. DNA for the CDR3: TGCAGTGCTAGAGTCATTATTGGGGGTGGCAATCAGCCCCAGCATTTT. Translating gives CSARVIIGGGNQPQHF. The chain joins TRBV20-1 to TRBJ1-5, with D possibly TRBD1 on 5 matching bases. Trimming pared 1 base from V and 2 bases from J, leaving 15 bases between. From germline, CDR1 is DFQATT and CDR2 SNEGSKA (reference sequence). The CDR3 covers 16 residues.

Only a few counts were recorded for this clonotype. J is TRBJ2-5 and V is TRBV12-3 or TRBV12-4, with 8 nucleotides matching TRBD1. The CDR3 spans 16 residues. V trimming: 4 bases; J trimming: 1 base; junction bases outside the gene matches: 8. Written as DNA, the CDR3 is TGTGCCAGCAGTTCCCACGGACAGGGTAGCCAAGAGACCCAGTACTTC. Residues: CASSSHGQGSQETQYF.

This clonotype was seen ten or more times. The rearrangement links TRBV5-6 to TRBJ2-1, with D hard to call. The CDR3 runs to 12 residues. V shed 3 bases and J shed 4 bases, with 5 bases lying between them. CDR1 and CDR2 (germline): SGHDT, YYEEEE. CDR3 sequence (DNA): TGTGCCAGCAGCTCCTGGTACAATGAGCAGTTCTTC. Encoded protein: CASSSWYNEQFF.

J is TRBJ2-3 and V is TRBV6-6, with TRBD2 matching 11 bases. CDR1 MNHNY and CDR2 SVGAGI come from the germline V gene (reference sequence). V lost 10 bases to trimming and J lost 6 bases; unmatched junction nucleotides: 6. The CDR3 spans 13 residues. The CDR3 here is CAINSGGADTQYF. In DNA, the CDR3 is TGTGCCATTAATAGCGGGGGGGCCGATACGCAGTATTTT.